This TCR beta chain was sequenced during a study of T cell responses to AZD1222 COVID-19 vaccine. The data were produced by immunoSEQ multiplex PCR, yet TCRdb's version contains in-frame clones alone and is incomplete. The data contain about 57,000 clones, about 85% of them singletons. From germline, CDR1 is LNHDA and CDR2 SQIVND (reference sequence). The V end lost 3 bases, the J end lost 0 bases, and 9 bases lay between the germline ends. CDR3 length: 15 amino acids. The chain uses TRBV19 and TRBJ1-3; no definite D call. This receptor was obtained from an adult in good health. This specimen consisted of peripheral blood, obtained on day 0 of AZD1222 vaccination. Written as DNA, the CDR3 is TGTGCCAGTAGTATCGGACGAACCTCTGGAAACACCATATATTTT. It translates to CASSIGRTSGNTIYF.